The 5 T cell receptor beta chains presented below share a single source sample, sequenced in a study of T cell repertoires in cytomegalovirus infection (dated by TCRdb to between 2017 and 2020). Sequenced using an Illumina HiSeq 1500. Using fastp trimming at Q25 and MiXCR clonotype assembly, TCRdb reanalyzed the public sequencing data and kept in-frame beta chains. Every entry covers one CDR3 protein and lists the most common genes and DNA from its rows. Within this sample are about 530,000 distinct CDR3 sequences, with more than 25% of them counted one time only. The top ten clonotypes cover under 15% of the sample. Sequenced input: PBMCs. These receptor sequences come from a human donor in good health (CMV status not recorded). Some clones in this sample may be carry-over from other donors' samples.

This clonotype has at least ten counts. DNA for the CDR3: TGCGCCAGCAGCCAACGACAGGGGAGCCAGCCCCAGCATTTT. This sequence encodes CASSQRQGSQPQHF. The chain has TRBV4-1 and TRBJ1-5; 8 nucleotides align to TRBD1. Germline CDR1 and CDR2: MGHRA and YSYEKL. Trimming removed 2 bases from V and 7 bases from J; junction bases left unmatched: 4. This CDR3 comprises 14 residues.

The V gene is TRBV7-3, the J gene TRBJ2-3, with 10 bases fitting TRBD2. CDR1 SGHTA and CDR2 FQGTGA come from the germline V gene. With V trimmed by 1 base and J by 6 bases, 13 bases remained unmatched. The CDR3 is 18 amino acids. CDR3 sequence: CASSLRGSGRASGDTQYF. The CDR3 region has the DNA TGTGCCAGCAGCTTAAGGGGGAGCGGGAGGGCCTCTGGGGATACGCAGTATTTT. Full variable domain (outside the CDR3, taken from reference TRBV7-3 and TRBJ2-3): GAGVSQTPSNKVTEKGKYVELRCDPISGHTALYWYRQSLGQGPEFLIYFQGTGAADDSGLPNDRFFAVRPEGSVSTLKIQRTERGDSAVYLCASSLRGSGRASGDTQYFGPGTRLTVL.

The chain is built from TRBV6-2 or TRBV6-3 and TRBJ1-5; 7 nucleotides match TRBD1. Germline assignment: CDR1 MNHEY and CDR2 SVGEGT. V was clipped by 6 bases and J by 2 bases; unmatched bases: 7. The length of the CDR3 is 15 residues. The CDR3 loop reads CASSSRDRRNQPQHF. For the CDR3, the DNA is TGTGCCAGCAGCTCCCGGGACAGACGCAATCAGCCCCAGCATTTT.

A few counts support this clonotype. This chain connects TRBV5-1 to TRBJ2-5; 11 bases are shared with TRBD1. This CDR3 contains 18 residues. V shed 3 bases and J 2 bases; nucleotides not matched to a gene: 12. Germline V gene lookup returns CDR1 SGHRS and CDR2 YFSETQ. CDR3 residues: CASSSLRDRGSGQETQYF. The CDR3 DNA follows: TGCGCCAGCAGCTCGCTCCGGGACAGGGGGAGTGGACAAGAGACCCAGTACTTC.

The gene calls are TRBV15 and TRBJ1-2, with D perhaps matching TRBD1 (5 bases). Trimming stripped 4 bases from V and 7 bases from J, with 16 bases between. Germline V gives CDR1 LNHNV, CDR2 YYDKDF (reference sequence). This CDR3 region has 14 residues. CDR3 DNA: TGTGCCACCAGCATGTGGGGCGCAATTTCTGGCTACACCTTC. Translated, it gives CATSMWGAISGYTF. Full variable domain (remainder filled in from reference TRBV15 and TRBJ1-2): DAMVIQNPRYQVTQFGKPVTLSCSQTLNHNVMYWYQQKSSQAPKLLFHYYDKDFNNEADTPDNFQSRRPNTSFCFLDIRSPGLGDTAMYLCATSMWGAISGYTFGSGTRLTVV.